This TCR beta chain emerged from a study of shared clonotypes between healthy human individuals. Measured with immunoSEQ multiplex PCR; TCRdb has only the in-frame clones, and not every one. The data show 2,500,000 or so clones, with about 92% seen just once and around 0.14% held by the top ten. The receptor was derived from a man aged 18-30 years in good health. Sequencing input: naive CD4+ T cells sorted from blood. The subset here: CD45RA+ positively selected.

The CDR3 protein is CASSLEGRRNTEAFF. Here the CDR3 DNA reads TGCGCCAGCAGCTTGGAGGGCCGAAGGAACACTGAAGCTTTCTTT. This chain uses TRBV5-1 with TRBJ1-1; D remains ambiguous. The CDR3 is made up of 15 amino acids. Trimming removed 0 bases at V and 1 base at J, with 10 bases between. Germline V gene lookup returns CDR1 SGHRS and CDR2 YFSETQ.